This T cell receptor (beta chain) is from a study of cytomegalovirus exposure and HLA in healthy donors. For the study at large: A preliminary data release comprised 80 million to 95 million unique TCRs obtained from HLA-typed donors. General study findings and limits: As a later analysis showed, a missense DCLRE1C variant was linked to trimming of TCR beta V- and J-genes. A later analysis associated some 18,000 TCR beta sequences with HLA alleles at a 0.05 false discovery rate. The authors confirmed in vitro that a few CMV-associated chains were specific for CMV antigens.

CDR1 and CDR2 from the germline V gene are SEHNR and FQNEAQ (reference sequence). The V and J ends lost 5 bases and 4 bases, in that order; junction bases with no gene match: 8. The CDR3 consists of 15 residues. Points on this clone: No antigen is known for it.

13 Jbeta primers and 60 Vbeta primers were used for the PCR. Method: immunoSEQ multiplex PCR; TCRdb's copy keeps in-frame clones and lacks some. The sample holds some 100,000 clones, 62% seen once. Sequenced: PBMCs. The sequence came from a woman aged 30 to 39 in good health and CMV-seropositive. The rearrangement joins TRBV7-9 to TRBJ1-1; 9 positions agree with TRBD1. CDR3 DNA sequence: TGTGCCAGCAGCACTATACAGGGGGCGATCACTGAAGCTTTCTTT. This codes for CASSTIQGAITEAFF.